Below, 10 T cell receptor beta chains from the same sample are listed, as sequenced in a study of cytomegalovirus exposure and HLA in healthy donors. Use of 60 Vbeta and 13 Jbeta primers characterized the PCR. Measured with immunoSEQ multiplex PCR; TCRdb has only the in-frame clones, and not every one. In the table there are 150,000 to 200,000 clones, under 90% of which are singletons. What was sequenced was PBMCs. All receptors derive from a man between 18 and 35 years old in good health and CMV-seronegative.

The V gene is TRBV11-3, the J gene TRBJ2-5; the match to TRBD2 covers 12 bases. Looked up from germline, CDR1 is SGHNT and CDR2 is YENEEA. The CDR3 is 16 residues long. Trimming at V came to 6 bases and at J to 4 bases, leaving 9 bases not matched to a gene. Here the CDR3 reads CASSPATSGSRETQYF. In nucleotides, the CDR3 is TGTGCCAGCAGTCCAGCGACTAGCGGGAGTCGAGAGACCCAGTACTTC.

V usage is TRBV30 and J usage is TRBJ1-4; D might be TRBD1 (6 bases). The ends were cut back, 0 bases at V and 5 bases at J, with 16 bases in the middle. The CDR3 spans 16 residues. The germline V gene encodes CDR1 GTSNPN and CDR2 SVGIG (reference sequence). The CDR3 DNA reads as TGTGCCTGGAGTGTACGGGGCAGGGGTAAGAATGAAAAACTGTTTTTT. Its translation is CAWSVRGRGKNEKLFF.

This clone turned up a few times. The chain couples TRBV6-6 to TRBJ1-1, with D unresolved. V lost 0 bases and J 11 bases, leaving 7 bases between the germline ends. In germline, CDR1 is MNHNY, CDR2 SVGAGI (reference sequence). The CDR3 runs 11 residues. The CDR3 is CASSYSRFAFF. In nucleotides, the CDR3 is TGTGCCAGCAGTTACTCGAGATTCGCTTTCTTT.

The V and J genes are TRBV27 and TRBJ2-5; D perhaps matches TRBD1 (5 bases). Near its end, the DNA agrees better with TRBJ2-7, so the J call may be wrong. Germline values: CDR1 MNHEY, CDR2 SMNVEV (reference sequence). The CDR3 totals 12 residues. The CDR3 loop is CASSFKGYEQYF. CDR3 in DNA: TGTGCCAGCAGTTTTAAGGGGTACGAGCAGTACTTC.

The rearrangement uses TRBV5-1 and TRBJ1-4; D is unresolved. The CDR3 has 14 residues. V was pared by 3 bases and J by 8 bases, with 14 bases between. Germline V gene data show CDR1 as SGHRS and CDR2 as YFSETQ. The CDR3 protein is CASSSTPGREKLFF. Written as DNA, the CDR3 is TGCGCCAGCAGCTCGACCCCTGGGAGGGAAAAACTGTTTTTT.

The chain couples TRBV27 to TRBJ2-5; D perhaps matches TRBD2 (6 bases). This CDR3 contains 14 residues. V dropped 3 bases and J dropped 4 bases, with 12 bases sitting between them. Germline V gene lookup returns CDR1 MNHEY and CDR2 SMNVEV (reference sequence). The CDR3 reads CASSLTGGTETQYF. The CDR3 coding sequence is TGTGCCAGCAGTTTGACCGGGGGAACAGAGACCCAGTACTTC.

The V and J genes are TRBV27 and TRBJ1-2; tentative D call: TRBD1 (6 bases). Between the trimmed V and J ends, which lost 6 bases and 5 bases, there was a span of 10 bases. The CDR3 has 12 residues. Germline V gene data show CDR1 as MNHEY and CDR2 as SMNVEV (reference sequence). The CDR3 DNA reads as TGTGCCAGCAGGGGGGACAAGTATGGCTACACCTTC. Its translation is CASRGDKYGYTF.

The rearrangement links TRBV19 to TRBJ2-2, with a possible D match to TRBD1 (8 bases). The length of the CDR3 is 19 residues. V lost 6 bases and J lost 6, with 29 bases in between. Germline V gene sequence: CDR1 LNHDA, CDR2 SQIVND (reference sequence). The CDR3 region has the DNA TGTGCCAGTAGGGTGACAGGGGAAGGGTGGCGGGAGTCTCCCGGGGAGCTGTTTTTT. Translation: CASRVTGEGWRESPGELFF. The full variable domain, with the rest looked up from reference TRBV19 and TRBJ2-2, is DGGITQSPKYLFRKEGQNVTLSCEQNLNHDAMYWYRQDPGQGLRLIYYSQIVNDFQKGDIAEGYSVSREKKESFPLTVTSAQKNPTAFYLCASRVTGEGWRESPGELFFGEGSRLTVL.

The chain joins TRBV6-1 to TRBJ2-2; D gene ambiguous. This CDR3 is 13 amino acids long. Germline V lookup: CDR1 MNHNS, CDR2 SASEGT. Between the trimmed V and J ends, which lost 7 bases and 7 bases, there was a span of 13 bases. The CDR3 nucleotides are TGTGCCAGCAACCAAAGAGTAATCGGGGAGCTGTTTTTT. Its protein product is CASNQRVIGELFF.

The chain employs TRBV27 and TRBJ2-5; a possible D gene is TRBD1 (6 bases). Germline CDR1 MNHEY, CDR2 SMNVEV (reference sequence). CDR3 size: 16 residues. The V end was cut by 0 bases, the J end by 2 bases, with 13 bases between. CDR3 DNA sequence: TGTGCCAGCAGTTTATCGATCACAGGGTGGCAAGAGACCCAGTACTTC. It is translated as CASSLSITGWQETQYF.